This T cell receptor beta chain was retrieved from a study of blood T cell repertoires in COVID-19. Study at large: Nucleic acid was either cDNA or gDNA, and it came from T cells, B-cell-depleted T cells, or PBMCs.

The germline V gene encodes CDR1 SGHNT and CDR2 YYREEE (reference sequence). Trimming took 4 bases from V and 6 from J, leaving 14 bases between them. This CDR3 spans 13 amino acids. Clones were read by immunoSEQ multiplex PCR, and TCRdb kept only the in-frame ones, dropping some. The sample includes 140,000 to 150,000 clones, around 87% of them seen just once. Individuals drawn from around 25 US areas were roughly 18 to 100 years old. The chain has TRBV5-4 and TRBJ2-7; D is uncertain. Source material: PBMCs or T cells enriched from blood (not recorded which). This TCR was sampled from a man in his sixties who had recovered from COVID-19. The CDR3 reads CASSPYSSPEQYF. The CDR3 nucleotides read TGTGCCAGCAGCCCCTACAGTTCCCCCGAGCAGTACTTC.